This passage covers 7 T cell receptor beta chains from one sample sequenced in a study of blood T cell repertoires in COVID-19 (TCRdb year 2020). Library generation was performed with the immunoSEQ multiplex PCR assay. This immuneACCESS table, as held by TCRdb, lists in-frame sequences with V and J called but not all clones. Of the missing ones, under half trace to an unresolved V gene in checked studies; the others have no known cause. For this sample there are about 350,000 clones; about 92% appear just once. The ten largest clones take up just under 4% of the sample. What was sequenced was peripheral blood. These receptors were obtained from a woman aged 60-75 years with COVID-19, enrolled during active disease.

Details on this clone: The junction shows a germline mismatch at one end, possibly a read error. This chain joins TRBV5-1 and TRBJ2-3; weak D call: TRBD1 (6 bases). The CDR3 has 14 residues. Germline-derived CDR1 and CDR2 are SGHRS and YFSETQ. The CDR3 DNA sequence: TGCGCCACCTCCCTAGAGCCCCAGACAGGTACGCAGTATTTT. Translated, it gives CATSLEPQTGTQYF. The variable domain in full, completed from reference TRBV5-1 and TRBJ2-3, reads KAGVTQTPRYLIKTRGQQVTLSCSPISGHRSVSWYQQTPGQGLQFLFEYFSETQRNKGNFPGRFSGRQFSNSRSEMNVSTLELGDSALYLCATSLEPQTGTQYFGPGTRLTVL.

The chain couples TRBV7-3 to TRBJ1-1; D remains ambiguous. The length of the CDR3 is 15 residues. Trimming stripped 4 bases from V and 4 bases from J, with 16 bases between. Germline V gene sequence: CDR1 SGHTA, CDR2 FQGTGA. The CDR3 DNA reads TGTGCCAGCAGCTCCCATGGAACACGGGGCACTGAAGCTTTCTTT. Its protein is CASSSHGTRGTEAFF.

The chain links TRBV3-1 (or the pseudogene TRBV3-2) to TRBJ2-5; 10 bases map to TRBD2. Germline CDR1 is LGHDT and CDR2 is YNNKEL (reference sequence). Unmatched junction bases numbered 9, after V lost 2 bases and J lost 3 bases. The CDR3 consists of 17 residues. The CDR3 spells CASSQPYGLAGEETQYF. The CDR3 DNA follows: TGTGCCAGCAGCCAACCCTACGGGCTAGCGGGGGAAGAGACCCAGTACTTC.

V usage is TRBV6-5 and J usage is TRBJ2-2, with a possible D match to TRBD1 (6 bases). The CDR3 has 14 residues. Germline loops: CDR1 MNHEY, CDR2 SVGAGI. Trimming took 7 bases from V and 1 from J, leaving 10 bases between them. The CDR3 reads CASTKQGNTGELFF. The CDR3, as DNA: TGTGCCAGCACGAAACAGGGGAACACCGGGGAGCTGTTTTTT.

This chain links TRBV19 with TRBJ1-3; 7 positions match TRBD1. V shed 5 bases, J shed 1 base, and the junction held 8 bases outside the gene matches. This CDR3 comprises 16 residues. CDR1 and CDR2 (germline): LNHDA, SQIVND (reference sequence). Written as DNA, the CDR3 is TGTGCCAGTAGTGTGCGGGACAGCCCTTCTGGAAACACCATATATTTT. Translating it yields CASSVRDSPSGNTIYF.

The chain is built from TRBV10-2 and TRBJ1-1, with 8 bases lining up with TRBD1. The germline V gene encodes CDR1 WSHSY and CDR2 SAAADI. With V trimmed by 6 bases and J by 1 base, 7 bases remained unmatched. This CDR3 region has 15 residues. The CDR3 reads CASRARQGSNTEAFF. The CDR3 coding sequence is TGCGCCAGCAGGGCAAGACAGGGGTCGAACACTGAAGCTTTCTTT.

Comments on this clone: Other DNA sequences in the sample encode the same CDR3. The gene calls are TRBV4-2 and TRBJ2-5, with TRBD2 matching 7 bases. The trim removed 1 base at V and 2 bases at J, leaving 4 bases unmatched. Germline values: CDR1 LGHNA, CDR2 YNFKEQ. This CDR3 region has 15 residues. CDR3 in amino acids: CASSQASSGQETQYF. DNA for the CDR3: TGTGCCAGCAGCCAAGCTTCTAGCGGACAAGAGACCCAGTACTTC.